This TCR beta chain was identified in a study of cytomegalovirus exposure and HLA in healthy donors. Losses at the gene ends were 0 bases for V and 2 bases for J; bases not matched to a gene: 0. CDR3 length equals 15 residues. Germline values: CDR1 SGHRS, CDR2 YFSETQ. Primers for the PCR totalled 60 Vbeta and 13 Jbeta. The table came from immunoSEQ multiplex PCR; TCRdb's copy has only in-frame clones and leaves some out. The sample has roughly 220,000 clones, 75% seen once. The sequence was obtained from a woman in her 30s in good health and CMV-seronegative. The chain joins TRBV5-1 to TRBJ2-1; 9 bases align to TRBD1. The sample taken for sequencing was PBMCs. The CDR3 DNA follows: TGCGCCAGCAGCTTGGGACAGGGGGCCTACAATGAGCAGTTCTTC. It translates to CASSLGQGAYNEQFF.